The clone carrying this T cell receptor (beta chain) came up a few times. Its antigen remains unknown. Orbital computed tomography and thyroid ultrasound, together with serum TRAb and thyroxine and clinical symptoms, were used for diagnoses. The CDR3 loop spans 18 amino acids. Trimming pared 6 bases from V and 2 bases from J, leaving 22 bases between. CDR1 is MDHEN and CDR2 is SYDVKM in the germline V gene. The data are from a study of T cells in Graves' hyperthyroidism and ophthalmopathy. Study conclusions and caveats: The majority of expanded thyroid clonotypes above 0.001 also appeared in blood.

It was RNA transcripts that yielded the amplified TCR beta CDR3 regions. The HTBI primer set drove a first-round RT-PCR of the TCR CDR3. Via MiXCR, TCRdb re-called the multiplex PCR reads, giving one row per CDR3 protein. The table lists 480,000 or so distinct CDR3 sequences, around 43% of them singletons, with about two fifths in the top ten. V is TRBV28 and J is TRBJ2-2; TRBD2 might be the D (6 bases). The sequence derives from an adult woman with Graves' disease, either hyperthyroidism or ophthalmopathy (not recorded which). The sample comprised peripheral blood or thyroid tissue (not recorded which). CDR3 DNA sequence: TGTGCCAGCAGCATGATAAGACTGGGACTCCTAAACACCGGGGAGCTGTTTTTT. Translated, it gives CASSMIRLGLLNTGELFF.